Listed below are T cell receptor beta chains from one sample, sequenced in a study of vaccination and CD4 T cells after COVID-19. TCRdb processed the PCR reads anew with MiXCR; each CDR3 protein has one entry. The sample lists about 26,000 distinct CDR3 sequences; about 40% were seen once. Their target antigens are unknown. The sample consisted of CD4+ T cells from blood, cultured in vitro. The receptors stem from a human donor who had recovered from COVID-19. The CDR3 runs from the conserved cysteine through the conserved F or W. The order of the fields is D gene, clone size, J gene, V gene, CDR3 protein, CDR3 DNA. D genes are given only for firm matches. Not every row has a clone size; where given, it reads once, few, many or a size class.

D: NA; size: NA; J: TRBJ1-6; V: TRBV5-4; CDR3: CASSEAGGTYNSPLHF; DNA: TGTGCCAGCAGCGAGGCGGGGGGCACCTATAATTCACCCCTCCACTTT
D: TRBD1; size: once; J: TRBJ2-5; V: TRBV19; CDR3: CASSALTGNGGETQYF; DNA: TGTGCCAGTAGTGCCCTGACAGGGAATGGTGGAGAGACCCAGTACTTC
D: TRBD2; size: once; J: TRBJ2-1; V: TRBV2; CDR3: CASSERGGHYNERFF; DNA: TGTGCCAGCAGTGAGCGGGGGGGACACTACAATGAGCGGTTCTTC
D: NA; size: NA; J: TRBJ1-5; V: TRBV6-1; CDR3: CASSVYGGENQPQHF; DNA: TGTGCCAGCAGTGTCTATGGGGGTGAGAATCAGCCCCAGCATTTT
D: NA; size: few; J: TRBJ1-1; V: TRBV20-1; CDR3: CSARPDMNTEAFF; DNA: TGCAGTGCTAGACCAGATATGAACACTGAAGCTTTCTTT
D: NA; size: NA; J: TRBJ2-7; V: TRBV7-9; CDR3: CASSPSGRGVQYF; DNA: TGTGCCAGCAGCCCATCGGGAAGGGGTGTGCAGTACTTC
D: TRBD1; size: NA; J: TRBJ1-6; V: TRBV6-1; CDR3: CASSKTGGSYNSPLHF; DNA: TGTGCCAGCAGTAAGACAGGGGGCTCCTATAATTCACCCCTCCACTTT
D: NA; size: few; J: TRBJ1-5; V: TRBV19; CDR3: CASATGYSNQPQHF; DNA: TGTGCCAGTGCAACAGGGTATAGCAATCAGCCCCAGCATTTT
D: NA; size: NA; J: TRBJ1-2; V: TRBV2; CDR3: CASSEFTGSGYGYTF; DNA: TGTGCCAGCAGTGAATTTACGGGGTCGGGCTATGGCTACACCTTC
D: NA; size: few; J: TRBJ1-5; V: TRBV4-2; CDR3: CASSQVGVSSSQPQHF; DNA: TGTGCCAGCAGCCAAGTGGGGGTCTCTAGTAGTCAGCCCCAGCATTTT
D: NA; size: NA; J: TRBJ1-3; V: TRBV28; CDR3: CASSRSRGSGDSGNTIYF; DNA: TGTGCCAGCAGCCGCTCAAGAGGGTCAGGGGACTCTGGAAACACCATATATTTT